Below, 22 T cell receptor beta chains from the same sample are listed, as sequenced in a study of beta chain features in type 1 diabetes. Every bit of the isolated RNA underwent reverse transcription, so sequencing read expressed TCRB transcripts. Produced via immunoSEQ multiplex PCR; TCRdb's table is partial and in-frame only. The profile shows about 470,000 clones, 30% of them singletons. Sequencing used naive CD4+ T cells from blood. Receptor source: a man between 18 and 29 years old in good health.

This chain uses TRBV11-1 with TRBJ2-1; possibly TRBD2 for D (6 bases). The germline gives CDR1 SGHAT, CDR2 FQDESV (reference sequence). Deletions cut 6 bases from V and 9 bases from J, with 18 bases between. The CDR3 has 14 residues. The chain's CDR3 is CASSPGTRRGEQFF. The CDR3 DNA follows: TGTGCCAGCAGTCCCGGAACGAGGAGGGGTGAGCAGTTCTTC.

Written as DNA, the CDR3 is TGTGCCACCAGCACCCTAGGACAGGGTTCCTACGAGCAGTACTTC. Translated, it gives CATSTLGQGSYEQYF. The chain couples TRBV15 to TRBJ2-7, with 8 bases identical to TRBD1. The CDR3 is made up of 15 amino acids. Germline CDR1 is LNHNV and CDR2 is YYDKDF (reference sequence). Unmatched junction bases numbered 6, after V lost 4 bases and J lost 1 base.

This clone was found a few times. This chain uses TRBV6-1 with TRBJ2-7; D call uncertain. Trimming cost V 10 bases and J 2 bases, with 12 bases left between them. The germline CDR1 and CDR2 sequences are MNHNS and SASEGT. The length of the CDR3 is 12 residues. CDR3 loop: CATKGTPYEQYF. The CDR3 nucleotides are TGTGCCACAAAGGGTACGCCCTACGAGCAGTACTTC.

The rearrangement joins TRBV30 to TRBJ2-7; 7 bases line up with TRBD2. Trimming at V came to 3 bases and at J to 7 bases, leaving 12 bases not matched to a gene. Germline V gene lookup returns CDR1 GTSNPN and CDR2 SVGIG (reference sequence). This CDR3 contains 14 residues. CDR3 nucleotide sequence: TGTGCCTGGAGGACCACTAGCGCATACGGTGAGCAGTACTTC. Protein sequence: CAWRTTSAYGEQYF.

This clone occurred a few times. The rearrangement links TRBV10-3 to TRBJ1-3; the D gene is possibly TRBD1 (5 bases). V was shortened by 8 bases and J by 0 bases, with 8 bases between the two germline ends. Germline CDR1 ENHRY, CDR2 SYGVKD. This CDR3 spans 13 amino acids. CDR3 loop: CAIGATSGNTIYF. Written as DNA, the CDR3 is TGTGCCATCGGGGCAACCTCTGGAAACACCATATATTTT.

V usage is TRBV4-1 and J usage is TRBJ2-1; 11 nucleotides line up with TRBD2. The CDR3 runs to 17 residues. The germline gives CDR1 MGHRA, CDR2 YSYEKL. The V segment lost 4 bases and the J segment 7 bases; nucleotides outside the gene matches: 12. CDR3 nucleotide sequence: TGCGCCAGCAGCCTTACAGCCGTAGCGGGAGGGCGTAATGAGCAGTTCTTC. Residues: CASSLTAVAGGRNEQFF.

V gene TRBV7-2 combines with J gene TRBJ2-4; 8 bases map to TRBD1. J was trimmed by 0 bases and V by 2 bases; bases with no gene match: 3. This CDR3 region has 16 residues. Germline lookup yields CDR1 SGHTA and CDR2 FQGNSA. CDR3 region: CASSLTGGLAKNIQYF. The CDR3 nucleotides are TGTGCCAGCAGCTTAACAGGGGGTTTAGCCAAAAACATTCAGTACTTC.

CDR3 nucleotides: TGTGCCTGGAGTCGAGCGGGGGTAAATGAGCAGTTCTTC. The encoded protein is CAWSRAGVNEQFF. The chain joins TRBV30 to TRBJ2-1; 8 bases match TRBD2. After removal of 2 bases from V and 7 bases from J, the junction contained 4 bases not matched to a gene. The CDR3 covers 13 residues. CDR1 GTSNPN and CDR2 SVGIG come from the germline V gene (reference sequence).

This clone was counted a few times. This rearrangement joins TRBV15 to TRBJ2-5, with D possibly matching TRBD2 (6 bases). The ends were cut back, 1 base at V and 5 bases at J, with 11 bases in the middle. The germline CDR1 and CDR2 sequences are LNHNV and YYDKDF (reference sequence). This CDR3 is built from 14 residues. The CDR3 bases are TGTGCCACCAGCAGAGGAGGGGACTCGGAGACCCAGTACTTC. The encoded protein is CATSRGGDSETQYF.

The V and J genes are TRBV9 and TRBJ2-2; no firm D call. Germline lookup yields CDR1 SGDLS and CDR2 YYNGEE. The CDR3 consists of 14 residues. The V end lost 0 bases, the J end lost 4 bases, and 7 bases lay between the germline ends. The CDR3 is CASSVDFGTGELFF. In nucleotides, the CDR3 is TGTGCCAGCAGCGTAGACTTTGGCACCGGGGAGCTGTTTTTT.

V and J are TRBV7-8 and TRBJ1-1; perhaps TRBD1 as D (5 bases). Trimming removed 4 bases at V and 2 bases at J, with 14 bases between. CDR3 size: 15 residues. Germline-derived CDR1 and CDR2 are SGHVS and FQNEAQ. The CDR3 is CASSYHGHLNTEAFF. The CDR3 DNA sequence: TGTGCCAGCAGCTACCACGGACACTTAAACACTGAAGCTTTCTTT.

This clone showed up just a few times. J is TRBJ2-3 and V is TRBV5-1, with D perhaps matching TRBD2 (6 bases). The germline V gene encodes CDR1 SGHRS and CDR2 YFSETQ. The CDR3 is made up of 16 amino acids. V was trimmed by 0 bases and J by 0 bases, leaving 11 bases between them. Written as DNA, the CDR3 is TGCGCCAGCAGCTTGGCCGTAGCGGAGAGCACAGATACGCAGTATTTT. This codes for CASSLAVAESTDTQYF.

The chain combines TRBV18 with TRBJ2-7; TRBD1 matches at 7 bases. V shed 2 bases, J shed 2 bases, and the junction held 6 bases outside the gene matches. The CDR3 consists of 15 residues. Germline lookup yields CDR1 KGHSH and CDR2 LQKENI. The CDR3 loop is CASSPFRDSPYEQYF. CDR3 DNA sequence: TGTGCCAGCTCACCATTCCGGGACAGCCCCTACGAGCAGTACTTC.

The V and J genes are TRBV5-1 and TRBJ2-7; weak D call: TRBD2 (6 bases). Germline lookup yields CDR1 SGHRS and CDR2 YFSETQ. V was clipped by 1 base and J by 5 bases, with 7 bases between them. The CDR3 totals 12 residues. The CDR3 is CASSLPGDEQYF. CDR3 nucleotides: TGCGCCAGCAGCTTGCCGGGAGACGAGCAGTACTTC.

This clone was found a few times. V is TRBV25-1 and J is TRBJ2-7; possibly TRBD1 for D (5 bases). Germline CDR1 MGHDK, CDR2 SYGVNS. This CDR3 contains 13 residues. Deletions cut 7 bases from V and 2 bases from J, with 12 bases between. The CDR3 sequence: CASIGGAPYEQYF. Written as DNA, the CDR3 is TGTGCCAGCATAGGTGGGGCACCCTACGAGCAGTACTTC.

This chain joins TRBV29-1 and TRBJ1-1; D uncertain. Germline CDR1 SQVTM, CDR2 ANQGSEA. V shed 7 bases and J shed 0 bases, with 12 bases lying between them. This CDR3 is built from 13 residues. Written as DNA, the CDR3 is TGCAGCGCTTCAGCTCCCTTGAACACTGAAGCTTTCTTT. Translation: CSASAPLNTEAFF.

CDR3 protein: CATSRGAFSTSSSYNEQFF. In DNA, the CDR3 is TGTGCCACCAGCAGAGGCGCGTTTTCTACGTCGAGCTCCTACAATGAGCAGTTCTTC. The rearrangement links TRBV15 to TRBJ2-1; D unresolved. Per the germline V gene, CDR1 is LNHNV and CDR2 is YYDKDF (reference sequence). The CDR3 spans 19 residues. Trimming pared 1 base from V and 0 bases from J, leaving 19 bases between.

The chain is built from TRBV27 and TRBJ1-1; no clear D. This CDR3 is 13 amino acids long. CDR1 is MNHEY and CDR2 is SMNVEV in the germline V gene (reference sequence). Between the trimmed V and J ends, which lost 4 bases and 2 bases, there was a span of 8 bases. The chain's CDR3 is CASSYRANTEAFF. Written as DNA, the CDR3 is TGTGCCAGCAGTTACAGAGCTAACACTGAAGCTTTCTTT.

This chain connects TRBV4-2 to TRBJ2-1; 8 nucleotides line up with TRBD1. Germline V gene lookup returns CDR1 LGHNA and CDR2 YNFKEQ. There are 17 residues in the CDR3. Germline trimming cut 4 bases from V and 0 bases from J; bases unmatched to any gene: 8. In nucleotides, the CDR3 is TGTGCCAGCAGCCCCTCGACAGGGGAGAGCTCCTACAATGAGCAGTTCTTC. It is translated as CASSPSTGESSYNEQFF.

J is TRBJ1-1 and V is TRBV6-1; unclear D gene. Germline V gene sequence: CDR1 MNHNS, CDR2 SASEGT. The CDR3 is 14 amino acids. The V and J ends lost 5 bases and 1 base respectively, with 11 bases between them. In DNA form, the CDR3 reads TGTGCCAGCAGTTCCCTGACGCCGAACACTGAAGCTTTCTTT. Its protein is CASSSLTPNTEAFF.

This chain connects TRBV5-1 to TRBJ2-5; D is possibly TRBD2 (5 bases). CDR1 and CDR2 from the germline V gene are SGHRS and YFSETQ. The CDR3 extends over 13 amino acids. V lost 2 bases and J lost 3, with 8 bases in between. CDR3 region: CASSFQAEETQYF. Here the CDR3 DNA reads TGCGCCAGCAGCTTTCAAGCGGAAGAGACCCAGTACTTC.

The chain employs TRBV5-1 and TRBJ2-1, with D perhaps TRBD2 (5 bases). The V gene's germline CDR1 is SGHRS and CDR2 YFSETQ. Trimming shortened V by 3 bases and J by 7 bases, and 8 bases separated the two germline ends. The CDR3 runs to 12 residues. In DNA, the CDR3 is TGCGCCAGCAGCTATAGAGGGAATGAGCAGTTCTTC. It translates to CASSYRGNEQFF.